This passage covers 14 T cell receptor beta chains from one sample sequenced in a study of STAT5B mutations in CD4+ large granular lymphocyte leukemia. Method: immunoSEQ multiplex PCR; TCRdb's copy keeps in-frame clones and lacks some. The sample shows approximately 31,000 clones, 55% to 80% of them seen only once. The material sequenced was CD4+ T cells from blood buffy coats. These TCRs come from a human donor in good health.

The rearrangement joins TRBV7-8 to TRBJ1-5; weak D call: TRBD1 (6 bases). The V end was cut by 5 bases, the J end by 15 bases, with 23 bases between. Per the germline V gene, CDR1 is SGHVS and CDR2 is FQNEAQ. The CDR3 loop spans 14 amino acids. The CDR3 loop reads CASSPRRDTRGAHF. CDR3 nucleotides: TGTGCCAGCAGCCCCCGCCGGGACACCCGAGGGGCGCATTTT.

CDR3 bases: TGTGCCAGCAGCGGGGGGGCATCAGTAAACTCCTATAATTCACCCCTCCACTTT. Translated: CASSGGASVNSYNSPLHF. The rearrangement links TRBV9 to TRBJ1-6; D may be TRBD1 (6 bases). Germline lookup yields CDR1 SGDLS and CDR2 YYNGEE. Deletions cut 3 bases from V and 0 bases from J, with 16 bases between. This CDR3 has 18 residues.

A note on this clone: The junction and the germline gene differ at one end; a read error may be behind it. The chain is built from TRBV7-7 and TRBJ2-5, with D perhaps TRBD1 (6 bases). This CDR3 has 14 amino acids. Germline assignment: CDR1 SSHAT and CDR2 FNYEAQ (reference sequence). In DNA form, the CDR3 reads TGTGCTAGCAGCTTTGCGGACAGTCCATTGACCCAGTACTTC. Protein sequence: CASSFADSPLTQYF.

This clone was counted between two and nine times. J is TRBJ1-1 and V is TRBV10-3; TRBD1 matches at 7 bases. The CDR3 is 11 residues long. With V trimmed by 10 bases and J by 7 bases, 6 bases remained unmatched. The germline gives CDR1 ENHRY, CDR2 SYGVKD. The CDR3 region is CATARTGEAFF. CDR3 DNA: TGTGCCACCGCTCGGACAGGTGAAGCTTTCTTT.

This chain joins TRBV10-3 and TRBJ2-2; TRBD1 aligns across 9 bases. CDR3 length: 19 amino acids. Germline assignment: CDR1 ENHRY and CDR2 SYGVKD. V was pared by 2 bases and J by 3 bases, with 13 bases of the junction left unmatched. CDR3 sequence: CAISERGVGTGRDTGELFF. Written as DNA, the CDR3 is TGTGCCATCAGTGAGAGAGGTGTTGGGACAGGGAGGGACACCGGGGAGCTGTTTTTT.

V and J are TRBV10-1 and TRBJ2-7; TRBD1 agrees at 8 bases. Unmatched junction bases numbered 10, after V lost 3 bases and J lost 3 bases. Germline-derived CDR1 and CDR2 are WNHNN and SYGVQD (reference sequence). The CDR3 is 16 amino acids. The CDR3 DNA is TGCGCCAGCAGTGAATTTTCCACAGGGGGTAGCTACGAGCAGTACTTC. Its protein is CASSEFSTGGSYEQYF.

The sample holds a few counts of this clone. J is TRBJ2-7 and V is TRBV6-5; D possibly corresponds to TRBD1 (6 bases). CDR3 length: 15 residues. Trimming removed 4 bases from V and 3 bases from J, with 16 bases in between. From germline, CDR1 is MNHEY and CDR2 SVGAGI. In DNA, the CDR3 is TGTGCCAGCAGTTCAGACCGGGACACCTTCTACGAGCAGTACTTC. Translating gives CASSSDRDTFYEQYF.

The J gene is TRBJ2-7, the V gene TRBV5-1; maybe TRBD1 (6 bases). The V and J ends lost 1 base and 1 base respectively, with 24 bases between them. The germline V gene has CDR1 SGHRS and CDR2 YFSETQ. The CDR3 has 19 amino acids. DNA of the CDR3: TGCGCCAGCAGCTTGCAGCCCTTATCACAGGGCTCCAGTTCCTACGAGCAGTACTTC. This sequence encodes CASSLQPLSQGSSSYEQYF.

The CDR3 bases are TGTGCCAGTAGTATAGAAGGGACAGGGGGCCCTAATGAAAAACTGTTTTTT. It yields the protein CASSIEGTGGPNEKLFF. V gene TRBV19 combines with J gene TRBJ1-4, with TRBD1 identical over 12 bases. The junction had 2 bases not matched to a gene; V was cut back by 0 bases and J by 3 bases. This CDR3 comprises 17 residues. Per the germline V gene, CDR1 is LNHDA and CDR2 is SQIVND (reference sequence).

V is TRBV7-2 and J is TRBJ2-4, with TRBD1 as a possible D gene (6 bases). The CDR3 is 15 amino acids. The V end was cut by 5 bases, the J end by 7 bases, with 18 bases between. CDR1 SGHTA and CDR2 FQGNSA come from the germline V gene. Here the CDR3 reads CASSLTGHSVNIQYF. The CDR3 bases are TGTGCCAGCAGCCTGACAGGTCATTCGGTGAACATTCAGTACTTC.

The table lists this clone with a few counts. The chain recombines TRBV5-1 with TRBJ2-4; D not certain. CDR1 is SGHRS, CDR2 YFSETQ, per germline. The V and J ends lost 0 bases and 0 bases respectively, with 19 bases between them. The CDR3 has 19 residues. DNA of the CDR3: TGCGCCAGCAGCTTGGAGGCAGGCGCCTCCATCCTAGCCAAAAACATTCAGTACTTC. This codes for CASSLEAGASILAKNIQYF.

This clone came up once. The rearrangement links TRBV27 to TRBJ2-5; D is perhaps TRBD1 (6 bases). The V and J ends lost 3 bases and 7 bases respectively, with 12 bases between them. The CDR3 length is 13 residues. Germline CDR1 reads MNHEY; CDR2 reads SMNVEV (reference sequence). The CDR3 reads CASSLDETGTQYF. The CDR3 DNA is TGTGCCAGCAGTTTGGATGAGACAGGGACCCAGTACTTC.

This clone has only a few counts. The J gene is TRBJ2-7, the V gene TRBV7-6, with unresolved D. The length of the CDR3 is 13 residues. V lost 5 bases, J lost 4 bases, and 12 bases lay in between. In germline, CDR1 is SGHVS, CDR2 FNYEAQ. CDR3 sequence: CASSQFPSYEQYF. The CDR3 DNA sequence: TGTGCCAGCAGCCAATTCCCCAGTTACGAGCAGTACTTC.

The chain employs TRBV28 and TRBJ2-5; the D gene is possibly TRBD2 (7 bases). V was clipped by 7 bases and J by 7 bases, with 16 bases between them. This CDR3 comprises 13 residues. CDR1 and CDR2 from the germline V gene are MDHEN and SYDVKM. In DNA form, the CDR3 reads TGTGCCAGCACCGAGGGGGGGTCGGGGACCCAGTACTTC. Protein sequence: CASTEGGSGTQYF. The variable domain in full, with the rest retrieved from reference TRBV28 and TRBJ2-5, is DVKVTQSSRYLVKRTGEKVFLECVQDMDHENMFWYRQDPGLGLRLIYFSYDVKMKEKGDIPEGYSVSREKKERFSLILESASTNQTSMYLCASTEGGSGTQYFGPGTRLLVL.